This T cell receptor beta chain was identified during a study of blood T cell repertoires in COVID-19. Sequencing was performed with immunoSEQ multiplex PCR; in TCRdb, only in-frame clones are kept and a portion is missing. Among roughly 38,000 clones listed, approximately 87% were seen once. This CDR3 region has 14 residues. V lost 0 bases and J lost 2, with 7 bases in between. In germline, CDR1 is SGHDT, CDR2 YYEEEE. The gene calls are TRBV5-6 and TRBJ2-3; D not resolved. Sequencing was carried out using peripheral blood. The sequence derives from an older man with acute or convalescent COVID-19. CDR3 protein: CASSLGHNTDTQYF. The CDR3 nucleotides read TGTGCCAGCAGCTTGGGGCACAACACAGATACGCAGTATTTT. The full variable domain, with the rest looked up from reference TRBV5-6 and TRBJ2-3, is DAGVTQSPTHLIKTRGQQVTLRCSPKSGHDTVSWYQQALGQGPQFIFQYYEEEERQRGNFPDRFSGHQFPNYSSELNVNALLLGDSALYLCASSLGHNTDTQYFGPGTRLTVL.